These T cell receptor beta chains were read from a single sample in a study of OX40 agonist ivuxolimab in advanced cancers. The table came from immunoSEQ multiplex PCR; TCRdb's copy has only in-frame clones and leaves some out. The data contain some 100,000 clones, 90% of them seen just once; the ten biggest clones take up roughly 0.16%. This specimen was CD4+ or CD8+ T cells sorted from blood, taken in a trial of the OX40 agonist ivuxolimab. Receptor source: an adult with an advanced solid tumor such as melanoma, head and neck, liver or kidney cancer. Both conserved end residues are part of each CDR3. Fields, in order: CDR3 length, V gene, D gene, clone size, J gene, CDR3 DNA, CDR3 protein. The D gene is left open where the match is weak. Clone sizes are given selectively: once, few, many, or a class where the clone is expanded.

cdr3_length: 13; v_call: TRBV5-4; d_call: TRBD2; clone_size: -; j_call: TRBJ2-1; cdr3_nt: TGTGCCAGCATGGGTAGCGGGGGGCGTGAGCAGTTCTTC; cdr3_aa: CASMGSGGREQFF
cdr3_length: 14; v_call: TRBV13; d_call: -; clone_size: -; j_call: TRBJ1-1; cdr3_nt: TGTGCCAGCAGCTTACAGGGAGGGGTCACTGAAGCTTTCTTT; cdr3_aa: CASSLQGGVTEAFF
cdr3_length: 12; v_call: TRBV7-3; d_call: -; clone_size: -; j_call: TRBJ2-2; cdr3_nt: TGTGCCAGCAGCCCGCTCACCGGGGAGCTGTTTTTT; cdr3_aa: CASSPLTGELFF
cdr3_length: 17; v_call: TRBV9; d_call: TRBD1; clone_size: -; j_call: TRBJ1-3; cdr3_nt: TGTGCCAGCAGCGAAACGACAGGGGACTTTTCTGGAAACACCATATATTTT; cdr3_aa: CASSETTGDFSGNTIYF
cdr3_length: 14; v_call: TRBV5-1; d_call: -; clone_size: -; j_call: TRBJ1-1; cdr3_nt: TGCGCCAGCAGCTTGGACGGGGGCGAGACTGAAGCTTTCTTT; cdr3_aa: CASSLDGGETEAFF
cdr3_length: 12; v_call: TRBV5-1; d_call: -; clone_size: -; j_call: TRBJ2-1; cdr3_nt: TGCGCCAGCAGCTTGGGAGCCCATGAGCAGTTCTTC; cdr3_aa: CASSLGAHEQFF
cdr3_length: 10; v_call: TRBV6-5; d_call: -; clone_size: -; j_call: TRBJ2-1; cdr3_nt: TGTGCCAGCATAGGGCAGGGGCAGTTCTTC; cdr3_aa: CASIGQGQFF
cdr3_length: 15; v_call: TRBV7-8; d_call: TRBD1; clone_size: -; j_call: TRBJ2-3; cdr3_nt: TGTGCCAGCAGCTACGAACAGGGGGCGTTCGATACGCAGTATTTT; cdr3_aa: CASSYEQGAFDTQYF
cdr3_length: 15; v_call: TRBV6-1; d_call: TRBD2; clone_size: -; j_call: TRBJ2-7; cdr3_nt: TGTGCCAGCAGCATGGCGGGAGCCCAGGGCTACGAGCAGTACTTC; cdr3_aa: CASSMAGAQGYEQYF
cdr3_length: 15; v_call: TRBV19; d_call: TRBD2; clone_size: -; j_call: TRBJ2-1; cdr3_nt: TGTGCCAGTAGTAGGACTAGCACTACCTACAATGAGCAGTTCTTC; cdr3_aa: CASSRTSTTYNEQFF
cdr3_length: 16; v_call: TRBV7-2; d_call: TRBD1; clone_size: once; j_call: TRBJ2-3; cdr3_nt: TGTGCCAGCAGCAGGGACAGGGTTCACCGCACAGATACGCAGTATTTT; cdr3_aa: CASSRDRVHRTDTQYF
cdr3_length: 14; v_call: TRBV28; d_call: TRBD1; clone_size: -; j_call: TRBJ2-7; cdr3_nt: TGTGCCAGCAGGTCCGGGACAGGGGCCGACGAGCAGTACTTC; cdr3_aa: CASRSGTGADEQYF
cdr3_length: 13; v_call: TRBV28; d_call: TRBD1; clone_size: -; j_call: TRBJ1-5; cdr3_nt: TGTGCCAGCAGTGGACAGGGCAATCAGCCCCAGCATTTT; cdr3_aa: CASSGQGNQPQHF
cdr3_length: 14; v_call: TRBV6-1; d_call: -; clone_size: -; j_call: TRBJ2-3; cdr3_nt: TGTGCCAGCAGTGGTGGATGGGTGGGAGATACGCAGTATTTT; cdr3_aa: CASSGGWVGDTQYF
cdr3_length: 17; v_call: TRBV7-9; d_call: TRBD2; clone_size: -; j_call: TRBJ2-1; cdr3_nt: TGTGCCAGCAGCCCACCATTTCAGCTAGCGGGAGGCAATGAGCAGTTCTTC; cdr3_aa: CASSPPFQLAGGNEQFF
cdr3_length: 15; v_call: TRBV6-5; d_call: -; clone_size: once; j_call: TRBJ2-7; cdr3_nt: TGTGCCAGCAGCTCCGACTGGCAGAGCTCCTACGAGCAGTACTTC; cdr3_aa: CASSSDWQSSYEQYF
cdr3_length: 15; v_call: TRBV28; d_call: TRBD1; clone_size: -; j_call: TRBJ2-7; cdr3_nt: TGTGCCAGCAGTCCGGCAGGGGGCAGGTCCTACGAGCAGTACTTC; cdr3_aa: CASSPAGGRSYEQYF
cdr3_length: 18; v_call: TRBV5-6; d_call: -; clone_size: -; j_call: TRBJ2-2; cdr3_nt: TGTGCCAGCAGCCCCATTGGGGGTTACAGAACCAACACCGGGGAGCTGTTTTTT; cdr3_aa: CASSPIGGYRTNTGELFF
cdr3_length: 15; v_call: TRBV7-2; d_call: -; clone_size: few; j_call: TRBJ1-5; cdr3_nt: TGTGCCAGCAGCTTATGGGATTCGAGAGATCAGCCCCAGCATTTT; cdr3_aa: CASSLWDSRDQPQHF
cdr3_length: 13; v_call: TRBV7-9; d_call: TRBD1; clone_size: -; j_call: TRBJ1-1; cdr3_nt: TGTGCCAGCAGCCTCCTTGAACAGGGGCCAGCTTTCTTT; cdr3_aa: CASSLLEQGPAFF
cdr3_length: 15; v_call: TRBV6-1; d_call: TRBD1; clone_size: -; j_call: TRBJ1-5; cdr3_nt: TGTGCCAGCAGTGAGAAGGGGGCATCTTTGCAGCCCCAGCATTTT; cdr3_aa: CASSEKGASLQPQHF
cdr3_length: 14; v_call: TRBV19; d_call: TRBD2; clone_size: -; j_call: TRBJ2-1; cdr3_nt: TGTGCCAGTATGACTAGCGGTGACTACAATGAGCAGTTCTTC; cdr3_aa: CASMTSGDYNEQFF
cdr3_length: 15; v_call: TRBV7-9; d_call: -; clone_size: few; j_call: TRBJ1-1; cdr3_nt: TGTGCCAGCAGCGTACCCGGGACCCTCCTCACTGAAGCTTTCTTT; cdr3_aa: CASSVPGTLLTEAFF
cdr3_length: 14; v_call: TRBV28; d_call: -; clone_size: -; j_call: TRBJ2-4; cdr3_nt: TGTGCCAGCAGTCCCGGGACACGTAAAAACATTCAGTACTTC; cdr3_aa: CASSPGTRKNIQYF
cdr3_length: 12; v_call: TRBV29-1; d_call: -; clone_size: -; j_call: TRBJ2-7; cdr3_nt: TGCAGCGTTCAACAGGGTGCCTACGAGCAGTACTTC; cdr3_aa: CSVQQGAYEQYF
cdr3_length: 14; v_call: TRBV6-4; d_call: -; clone_size: -; j_call: TRBJ2-6; cdr3_nt: TGTGCCAGCAGTGACTCGAATGGGGCCAACGTCCTGACTTTC; cdr3_aa: CASSDSNGANVLTF
cdr3_length: 15; v_call: TRBV14; d_call: TRBD1; clone_size: -; j_call: TRBJ1-6; cdr3_nt: TGTGCCAGCAGCACCCACAGGGGGCCCAATTCACCCCTCCACTTT; cdr3_aa: CASSTHRGPNSPLHF
cdr3_length: 13; v_call: TRBV6-1; d_call: TRBD1; clone_size: -; j_call: TRBJ1-4; cdr3_nt: TGTGCCAGCAGGACAGGGGACCTCCGAAAACTGTTTTTT; cdr3_aa: CASRTGDLRKLFF
cdr3_length: 18; v_call: TRBV27; d_call: -; clone_size: -; j_call: TRBJ2-1; cdr3_nt: TGTGCCAGCAGTTTAATTAAGGCGGGACCCCACTACTACAATGAGCAGTTCTTC; cdr3_aa: CASSLIKAGPHYYNEQFF
cdr3_length: 15; v_call: TRBV7-2; d_call: -; clone_size: -; j_call: TRBJ1-1; cdr3_nt: TGTGCCAGCAGTTATTTAGTGAGGCAGGGCACTGAAGCTTTCTTT; cdr3_aa: CASSYLVRQGTEAFF
cdr3_length: 12; v_call: TRBV5-4; d_call: -; clone_size: -; j_call: TRBJ2-7; cdr3_nt: TGTGCCAGCAGTCTGTTAGGGGGTAAGCAGTACTTC; cdr3_aa: CASSLLGGKQYF
cdr3_length: 15; v_call: TRBV27; d_call: -; clone_size: -; j_call: TRBJ1-5; cdr3_nt: TGTGCCAGCAGCCTACAGGGTAATAGCAATCAGCCCCAGCATTTT; cdr3_aa: CASSLQGNSNQPQHF
cdr3_length: 17; v_call: TRBV28; d_call: TRBD2; clone_size: -; j_call: TRBJ2-4; cdr3_nt: TGTGCCAGCAGTCAGGGACTAGCGGTTCTAGCCAAAAACATTCAGTACTTC; cdr3_aa: CASSQGLAVLAKNIQYF
cdr3_length: 14; v_call: TRBV19; d_call: -; clone_size: -; j_call: TRBJ2-5; cdr3_nt: TGTGCCAGTAGTGTTGGACTAGGGGGAGAGACCCAGTACTTC; cdr3_aa: CASSVGLGGETQYF
cdr3_length: 15; v_call: TRBV7-3; d_call: -; clone_size: -; j_call: TRBJ2-3; cdr3_nt: TGTGCCAGCAGCCCAACAGGGTCTAGCACAGATACGCAGTATTTT; cdr3_aa: CASSPTGSSTDTQYF
cdr3_length: 14; v_call: TRBV5-1; d_call: -; clone_size: -; j_call: TRBJ1-1; cdr3_nt: TGCGCCAGCAGCTTGGACCAGGGGAACTATGAAGCTTTCTTT; cdr3_aa: CASSLDQGNYEAFF
cdr3_length: 16; v_call: TRBV7-3; d_call: -; clone_size: -; j_call: TRBJ2-1; cdr3_nt: TGTGCCAGCAGCCCCCAACAGTACGGCCTACGAGGTGAGCAGTTCTTC; cdr3_aa: CASSPQQYGLRGEQFF
cdr3_length: 16; v_call: TRBV7-8; d_call: -; clone_size: few; j_call: TRBJ2-1; cdr3_nt: TGTGCCAGCAGCCCATTTCTAGTGAGCTCCTACAATGAGCAGTTCTTC; cdr3_aa: CASSPFLVSSYNEQFF
cdr3_length: 18; v_call: TRBV6-4; d_call: -; clone_size: -; j_call: TRBJ2-7; cdr3_nt: TGTGCCAGCAGTGACTCCGGGCGGGACACACGATCCCCCTACGAGCAGTACTTC; cdr3_aa: CASSDSGRDTRSPYEQYF
cdr3_length: 14; v_call: TRBV5-1; d_call: -; clone_size: -; j_call: TRBJ1-4; cdr3_nt: TGCGCCAGCAGCCGGGACTTAAATAATGAAAAACTGTTTTTT; cdr3_aa: CASSRDLNNEKLFF
cdr3_length: 12; v_call: TRBV5-4; d_call: -; clone_size: -; j_call: TRBJ2-7; cdr3_nt: TGTGCCAGCAGCTCCGACCGTTTACGGAAGGTTTTC; cdr3_aa: CASSSDRLRKVF
cdr3_length: 16; v_call: TRBV5-4; d_call: TRBD2; clone_size: -; j_call: TRBJ2-2; cdr3_nt: TGTGCCAGCAGCTTGCCCGGGAGGGCGCCGGCCGGGGAGCTGTTTTTT; cdr3_aa: CASSLPGRAPAGELFF
cdr3_length: 16; v_call: TRBV4-1; d_call: -; clone_size: -; j_call: TRBJ1-1; cdr3_nt: TGCGCCAGCAGCCAAGTTGGGCGGACGGGGAACACTGAAGCTTTCTTT; cdr3_aa: CASSQVGRTGNTEAFF
cdr3_length: 19; v_call: TRBV7-3; d_call: TRBD1; clone_size: -; j_call: TRBJ2-6; cdr3_nt: TGTGCCAGCAGCCTTACCGGGACAGGGGTTAACTCTGGGGCCAACGTCCTGACTTTC; cdr3_aa: CASSLTGTGVNSGANVLTF
cdr3_length: 16; v_call: TRBV6-6; d_call: -; clone_size: -; j_call: TRBJ1-3; cdr3_nt: TGTGCCAGCAGTTCCTCACAGATATACTCTGGAAACACCATATATTTT; cdr3_aa: CASSSSQIYSGNTIYF
cdr3_length: 15; v_call: TRBV7-8; d_call: TRBD1; clone_size: -; j_call: TRBJ2-7; cdr3_nt: TGTGCCAGCAGCTTTTCGGGACAGGGTGTAGGCGAGCAGTACTTC; cdr3_aa: CASSFSGQGVGEQYF
cdr3_length: 14; v_call: TRBV7-9; d_call: -; clone_size: -; j_call: TRBJ1-1; cdr3_nt: TGTGCCAGCAGCTTACGTCCCATGGCCACTGAAGCTTTCTTT; cdr3_aa: CASSLRPMATEAFF
cdr3_length: 15; v_call: TRBV7-9; d_call: -; clone_size: -; j_call: TRBJ2-3; cdr3_nt: TGTGCCAGCAGCCGGGGCCAGGGAAGCACAGATACGCAGTATTTT; cdr3_aa: CASSRGQGSTDTQYF
cdr3_length: 13; v_call: TRBV28; d_call: TRBD1; clone_size: -; j_call: TRBJ1-2; cdr3_nt: TGTGCCAGCAGTCCCGCGACAGGGAGAGGCTACACCTTC; cdr3_aa: CASSPATGRGYTF